This T cell receptor (beta chain) was recovered during a study of shared clonotypes between healthy human individuals. This CDR3 is 14 amino acids long. Germline CDR1 and CDR2: MDHEN and SYDVKM. V shed 8 bases, J shed 6 bases, and the junction held 12 bases outside the gene matches. CD45RA+ naive and CD45RA-negative memory subsets were separated from CD4+ cells. Points on this clone: Its cognate antigen is unknown.

General study findings and limits: It was the few donors that limited the genetic and exposure-history diversity represented.

The test was conducted at deep level. In the authors' methods: ImmunoSEQ gave junction-only sequences without quality scores, so filtering differed. The table came from immunoSEQ multiplex PCR; TCRdb's copy has only in-frame clones and leaves some out. V, J and clone size reflect that table, while D and trimming were determined from the DNA. This sample yields about 730,000 clones, of which approximately 77% are seen a single time; approximately 1.8% belongs to the top ten. This TCR derives from a woman in her twenties or thirties in good health. Sequenced input: memory CD4+ T cells sorted from blood. Described subset: CD45RA-negative fraction. The chain links TRBV28 to TRBJ1-1, with 7 bases matching TRBD1. CDR3 sequence reads: CASLTFYRGAEAFF. The CDR3 nucleotides are TGTGCCAGCCTAACGTTCTACAGGGGCGCTGAAGCTTTCTTT.